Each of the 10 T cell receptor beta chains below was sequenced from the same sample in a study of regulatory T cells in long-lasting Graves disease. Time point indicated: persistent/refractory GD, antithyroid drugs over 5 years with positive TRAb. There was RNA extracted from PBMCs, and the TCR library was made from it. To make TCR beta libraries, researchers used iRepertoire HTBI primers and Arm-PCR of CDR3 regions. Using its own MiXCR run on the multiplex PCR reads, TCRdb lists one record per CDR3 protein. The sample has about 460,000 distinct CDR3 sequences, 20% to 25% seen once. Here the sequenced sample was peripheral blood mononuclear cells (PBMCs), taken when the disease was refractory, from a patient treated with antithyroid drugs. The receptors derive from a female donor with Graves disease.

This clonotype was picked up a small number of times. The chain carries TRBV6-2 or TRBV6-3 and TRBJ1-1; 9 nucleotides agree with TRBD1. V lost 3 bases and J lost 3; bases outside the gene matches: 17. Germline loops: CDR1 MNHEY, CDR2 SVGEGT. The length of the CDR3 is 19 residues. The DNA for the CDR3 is TGTGCCAGCAGTTATTCAGGACGGGACAGGGAAGTGGTGGACACTGAAGCTTTCTTT. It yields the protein CASSYSGRDREVVDTEAFF.

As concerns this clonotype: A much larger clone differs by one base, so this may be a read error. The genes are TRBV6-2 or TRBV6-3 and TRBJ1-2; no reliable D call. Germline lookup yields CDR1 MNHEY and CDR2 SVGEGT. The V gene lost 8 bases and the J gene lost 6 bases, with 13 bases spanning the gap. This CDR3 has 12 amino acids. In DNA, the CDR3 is TGTGCCAGCGGAGAGGTCGTCGATGGCTACACCTTC. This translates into CASGEVVDGYTF.

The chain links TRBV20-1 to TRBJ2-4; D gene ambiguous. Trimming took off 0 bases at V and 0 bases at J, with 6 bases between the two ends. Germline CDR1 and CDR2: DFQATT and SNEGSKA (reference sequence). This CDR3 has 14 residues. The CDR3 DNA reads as TGCAGTGCTAGAGATTGGAGAGCCAAAAACATTCAGTACTTC. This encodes CSARDWRAKNIQYF.

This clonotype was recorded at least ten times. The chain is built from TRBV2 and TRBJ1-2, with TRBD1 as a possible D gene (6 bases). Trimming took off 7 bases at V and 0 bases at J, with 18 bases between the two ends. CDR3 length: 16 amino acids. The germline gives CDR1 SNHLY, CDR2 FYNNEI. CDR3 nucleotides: TGTGCCAGCACGCAATTCCTCACAGGGACTAACTATGGCTACACCTTC. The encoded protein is CASTQFLTGTNYGYTF.

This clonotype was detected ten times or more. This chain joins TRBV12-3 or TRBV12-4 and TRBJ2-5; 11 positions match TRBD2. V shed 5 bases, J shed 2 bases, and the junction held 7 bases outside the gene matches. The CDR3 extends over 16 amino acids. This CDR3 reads CASSRRLAGIQETQYF. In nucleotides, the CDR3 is TGTGCCAGCAGTCGACGACTAGCGGGGATTCAAGAGACCCAGTACTTC.

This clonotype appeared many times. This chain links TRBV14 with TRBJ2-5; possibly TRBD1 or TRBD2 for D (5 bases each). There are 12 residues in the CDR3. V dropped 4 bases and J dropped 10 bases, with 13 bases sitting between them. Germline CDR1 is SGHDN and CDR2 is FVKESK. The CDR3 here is CASSRGRWGQYF. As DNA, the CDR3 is TGTGCCAGCAGCCGGGGACGGTGGGGCCAGTACTTC.

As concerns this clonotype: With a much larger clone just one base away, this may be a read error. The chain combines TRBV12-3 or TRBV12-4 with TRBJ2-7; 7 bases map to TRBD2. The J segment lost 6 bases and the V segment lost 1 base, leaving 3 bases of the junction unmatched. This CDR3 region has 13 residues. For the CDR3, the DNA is TGTGCCAGCAGTTTAGTCCGCGGGGGCGAGCAGTACTTC. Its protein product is CASSLVRGGEQYF.

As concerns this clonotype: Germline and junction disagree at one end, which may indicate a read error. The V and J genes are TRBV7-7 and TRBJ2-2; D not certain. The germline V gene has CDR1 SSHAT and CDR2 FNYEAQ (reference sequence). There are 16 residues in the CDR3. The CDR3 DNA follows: TGTGCTAGCAGCTTATCTCGAGACTTAGACACCGGGGAGCTGTTTTTT. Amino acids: CASSLSRDLDTGELFF.

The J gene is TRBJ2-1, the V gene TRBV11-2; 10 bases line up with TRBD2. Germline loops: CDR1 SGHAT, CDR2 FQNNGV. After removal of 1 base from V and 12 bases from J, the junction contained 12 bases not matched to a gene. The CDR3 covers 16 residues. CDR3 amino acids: CASSLGLAGTTMRQFF. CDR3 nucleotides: TGTGCCAGCAGCTTAGGACTAGCGGGTACTACAATGAGGCAGTTCTTC.

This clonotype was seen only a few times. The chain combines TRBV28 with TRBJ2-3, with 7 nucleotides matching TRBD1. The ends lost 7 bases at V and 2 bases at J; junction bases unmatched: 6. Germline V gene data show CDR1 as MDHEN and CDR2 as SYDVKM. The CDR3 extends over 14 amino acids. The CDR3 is CASTTGSPTDTQYF. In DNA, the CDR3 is TGTGCCAGCACGACAGGGTCCCCCACAGATACGCAGTATTTT.